Sequencing of this T cell receptor (beta chain) was carried out in a study of tumor and adjacent non-tumor tissue in lung cancer. The CDR3 runs to 13 residues. Germline V gene lookup returns CDR1 MGHDK and CDR2 SYGVNS. Three rounds of nested PCR, following a modified ARM-PCR protocol, produced the TCRbeta library. MiXCR, applied by TCRdb to the multiplex PCR reads, yields one record per CDR3 protein. Of 75,000 to 80,000 distinct CDR3 sequences in the sample, approximately 82% were seen once. RNA was extracted from bulk tissue without any cell sorting. Distant lung tissue was collected more than 3 cm away from the tumor edge.

Sequencing was performed on distant non-tumor lung tissue. The TCR comes from a man between 65 and 79 years old with non-small cell lung cancer. The rearrangement links TRBV25-1 to TRBJ2-3; no clear D. The CDR3 nucleotides are TGTGTTAGCAGTGAATGGATTGCAGATACGCAGTATTTT. It encodes CVSSEWIADTQYF.